What follows are 12 T cell receptor beta chains derived from one specimen sequenced in a study of lymphopenia after photon versus proton radiotherapy (dated by TCRdb to the late 2010s). The library was generated by the immunoSEQ multiplex PCR assay. Sourced from immuneACCESS, this table was stored by TCRdb with only in-frame sequences that have V and J called. A share of the clones is absent; for the studies checked, an unresolved V gene accounts for under half, and the remainder has no known explanation. This sample holds roughly 41,000 clones; under 90% were observed only once. The top ten clones comprise under 3% of the sample. Source: peripheral blood, taken from a patient treated with photon-based radiotherapy. The receptor source for this set is a man aged 45-65 years with gastric cancer.

This clone appeared once. The rearrangement joins TRBV11-3 to TRBJ2-2; weak D call: TRBD1 (5 bases). Trimming shortened V by 5 bases and J by 4 bases, and 11 bases separated the two germline ends. Germline CDR1 SGHNT, CDR2 YENEEA. The CDR3 totals 14 residues. The CDR3 DNA reads as TGTGCCAGCAGCGAGGACACGGGCACCGGGGAGCTGTTTTTT. Protein product: CASSEDTGTGELFF.

The chain has TRBV4-1 and TRBJ2-6; unclear D gene. With 2 bases removed from V and 4 bases from J, the gap between germline ends came to 21 bases. The CDR3 sequence is 19 residues long. Germline assignment: CDR1 MGHRA and CDR2 YSYEKL. The CDR3 nucleotides read TGCGCCAGCAGCCAACGGCCTCAACCGATACAACGCGGGGCCAACGTCCTGACTTTC. Protein: CASSQRPQPIQRGANVLTF.

In this sample, this clone turned up once. This chain uses TRBV18 with TRBJ2-4; weak D call: TRBD2 (5 bases). The CDR3 consists of 14 residues. Trimming shortened V by 2 bases and J by 3 bases, and 8 bases separated the two germline ends. From germline, CDR1 is KGHSH and CDR2 LQKENI. CDR3 DNA: TGTGCCAGCTCACCAGGGGAGAGCAAAAACATTCAGTACTTC. It yields the protein CASSPGESKNIQYF. Together with reference TRBV18 and TRBJ2-4, the CDR3 gives the full variable domain: NAGVMQNPRHLVRRRGQEARLRCSPMKGHSHVYWYRQLPEEGLKFMVYLQKENIIDESGMPKERFSAEFPKEGPSILRIQQVVRGDSAAYFCASSPGESKNIQYFGAGTRLSVL.

The rearrangement links TRBV18 to TRBJ1-4; the D is unclear. V gave up 3 bases and J gave up 0 bases, with 8 bases separating them. In germline, CDR1 is KGHSH, CDR2 LQKENI. CDR3 length: 15 residues. CDR3 sequence: CASSPQPATNEKLFF. CDR3 bases: TGTGCCAGCTCACCTCAGCCCGCAACTAATGAAAAACTGTTTTTT.

The table lists this clone with a count of one. The chain uses TRBV7-3 and TRBJ2-2, with D possibly being TRBD1 (5 bases). Germline values: CDR1 SGHTA, CDR2 FQGTGA. V gave up 0 bases and J gave up 6 bases, with 11 bases separating them. This CDR3 comprises 15 residues. CDR3 DNA: TGTGCCAGCAGCTTAACTGACAGTGGGGCCGGGGAGCTGTTTTTT. Translation: CASSLTDSGAGELFF.

The CDR3 nucleotides are TGTGCCAGCAGTCAGCTGAAGGGCCAAGAGACCCAGTACTTC. Its protein product is CASSQLKGQETQYF. The V gene is TRBV6-6, the J gene TRBJ2-5, with no clear D. From germline, CDR1 is MNHNY and CDR2 SVGAGI (reference sequence). V lost 5 bases and J 1 base, leaving 11 bases between the germline ends. The CDR3 has 14 amino acids.

This clone was detected only once. This chain uses TRBV6-5 with TRBJ2-3; TRBD2 matches 7 bases. The CDR3 is made up of 16 amino acids. V shed 2 bases and J 4 bases; nucleotides not matched to a gene: 9. CDR1 MNHEY and CDR2 SVGAGI come from the germline V gene. The CDR3 DNA sequence: TGTGCCAGCAGTTACGGAGTCGGCGGGAGCCCAGATACGCAGTATTTT. This gives the protein CASSYGVGGSPDTQYF.

This clone was seen a single time. CDR3 sequence: CASSPQGYGYTF. In DNA form, the CDR3 reads TGTGCCAGCTCACCACAGGGTTATGGCTACACCTTC. The chain couples TRBV18 to TRBJ1-2; D uncertain. The length of the CDR3 is 12 residues. Germline V CDR1 and CDR2: KGHSH, LQKENI. V lost 1 base to trimming and J lost 5 bases, with 5 bases between them.

The V gene is TRBV9, the J gene TRBJ2-6; D not resolved. Trimming removed 4 bases from V and 0 bases from J, with 5 bases in between. This CDR3 is 14 amino acids long. In germline, CDR1 is SGDLS, CDR2 YYNGEE. CDR3 residues: CASSPHSGANVLTF. DNA for the CDR3: TGTGCCAGCAGCCCCCACTCTGGGGCCAACGTCCTGACTTTC.

The CDR3 bases are TGTGCCAGCAGCCCCGGGGACAGCTTTTCTGGAAACACCATATATTTT. The encoded protein is CASSPGDSFSGNTIYF. This chain links TRBV5-4 with TRBJ1-3; 7 nucleotides agree with TRBD1. Germline trimming cut 4 bases from V and 1 base from J; bases unmatched to any gene: 8. Germline V lookup: CDR1 SGHNT, CDR2 YYREEE (reference sequence). The CDR3 covers 16 residues.

This clone was observed a single time. J is TRBJ1-2 and V is TRBV20-1; D is unclear. This CDR3 region has 10 residues. The germline V gene encodes CDR1 DFQATT and CDR2 SNEGSKA (reference sequence). With 3 bases removed from V and 8 bases from J, the gap between germline ends came to 7 bases. Here the CDR3 DNA reads TGCAGTGCTAGGGACGAAGGCTACACCTTC. The encoded protein is CSARDEGYTF.

The gene calls are TRBV5-6 and TRBJ1-2, with TRBD1 identical over 7 bases. CDR1 SGHDT and CDR2 YYEEEE come from the germline V gene. After removal of 6 bases from V and 6 bases from J, the junction contained 8 bases not matched to a gene. CDR3 length equals 13 residues. The CDR3 protein is CASNERGRDGYTF. CDR3 sequence (DNA): TGTGCCAGCAACGAAAGGGGGCGGGATGGCTACACCTTC.